These 3 T cell receptor beta chains came from one sample sequenced in a study of T cell responses to AZD1222 COVID-19 vaccine. Assay used: immunoSEQ multiplex PCR; TCRdb lists only in-frame clones, some missing. The sample records roughly 150,000 clones, roughly nine tenths being singletons. The material sequenced was peripheral blood, taken 28 days after the second AZD1222 dose. The origin of the receptors is an adult who received the AZD1222 COVID-19 vaccine.

The CDR3 region is CSVGDPPKQYF. The CDR3 bases are TGCAGTGTCGGGGACCCCCCAAAGCAGTACTTC. This chain joins TRBV20-1 and TRBJ2-7, with D perhaps TRBD1 or TRBD2 (5 bases each). The ends were cut back, 7 bases at V and 8 bases at J, with 15 bases in the middle. CDR1 is DFQATT, CDR2 SNEGSKA, per germline (reference sequence). The CDR3 runs 11 residues.

This chain links TRBV5-4 with TRBJ2-5, with D maybe TRBD1 (6 bases). The CDR3 extends over 15 amino acids. The germline CDR1 and CDR2 sequences are SGHNT and YYREEE (reference sequence). V lost 6 bases and J lost 3, with 18 bases in between. CDR3 loop: CASTRSPGQEETQYF. The CDR3 DNA is TGTGCCAGCACCCGGTCCCCGGGACAAGAAGAGACCCAGTACTTC.

The rearrangement joins TRBV10-1 to TRBJ2-3; 9 nucleotides line up with TRBD2. Germline V gene lookup returns CDR1 WNHNN and CDR2 SYGVQD (reference sequence). The CDR3 is 15 residues long. The junction had 1 base not matched to a gene; V was cut back by 2 bases and J by 1 base. This CDR3 is CASSEKRGGTDTQYF. DNA for the CDR3: TGCGCCAGCAGTGAGAAGCGGGGGGGCACAGATACGCAGTATTTT.